The next 20 T cell receptor beta chains were all read from a single sample in a study of cytomegalovirus exposure and HLA in healthy donors. Use of 60 Vbeta and 13 Jbeta primers characterized the PCR. Libraries were prepared by immunoSEQ multiplex PCR; TCRdb keeps only in-frame clonotypes and omits some of them. This table has approximately 150,000 clones, 84% appearing once. Input material: PBMCs. The receptors originated from a boy under 10 years old in good health and CMV-seronegative.

This clone was recorded once. J is TRBJ2-3 and V is TRBV6-4; 8 bases map to TRBD2. Germline V gene lookup returns CDR1 MRHNA and CDR2 SNTAGT. The CDR3 contains 15 residues. V dropped 2 bases and J dropped 1; count of bases not matched to a gene: 2. The CDR3 region is CASSDGAGGTDTQYF. The CDR3, as DNA: TGTGCCAGCAGTGACGGAGCGGGGGGCACAGATACGCAGTATTTT.

The CDR3 loop reads CASSEPSGRNANEKLFF. The CDR3 nucleotides are TGTGCCAGCAGCGAGCCCTCGGGTAGGAATGCTAATGAAAAACTGTTTTTT. V usage is TRBV9 and J usage is TRBJ1-4; D remains ambiguous. The CDR3 covers 17 residues. Germline CDR1 reads SGDLS; CDR2 reads YYNGEE. V lost 3 bases and J lost 3, with 18 bases in between.

This sequence joins TRBV11-1 and TRBJ2-1; 10 bases map to TRBD2. The germline gives CDR1 SGHAT, CDR2 FQDESV (reference sequence). The CDR3 spans 14 residues. Germline trimming cut 4 bases from V and 7 bases from J; bases unmatched to any gene: 4. The CDR3 DNA is TGTGCCAGCAGCTCTAGCGGGAGAGGAAATGAGCAGTTCTTC. It encodes CASSSSGRGNEQFF.

The chain combines TRBV10-3 with TRBJ2-3; no definite D call. CDR3 length equals 14 residues. CDR1 ENHRY and CDR2 SYGVKD come from the germline V gene. V was clipped by 2 bases and J by 2 bases, with 8 bases between them. The CDR3 sequence: CAISEILSTDTQYF. The CDR3 DNA is TGTGCCATCAGTGAGATTCTATCCACAGATACGCAGTATTTT.

The rearrangement uses TRBV7-3 and TRBJ2-7, with 7 bases fitting TRBD1. The CDR3 totals 13 residues. Germline V lookup: CDR1 SGHTA, CDR2 FQGTGA. The V and J ends lost 5 bases and 4 bases, in that order; junction bases with no gene match: 5. The CDR3 DNA reads TGTGCCAGCAGCCGGGGACAGTTTTACGAGCAGTACTTC. This gives the protein CASSRGQFYEQYF.

The J gene is TRBJ1-5, the V gene TRBV19, with D perhaps matching TRBD1 (6 bases). The ends were cut back, 3 bases at V and 3 bases at J, with 18 bases in the middle. From germline, CDR1 is LNHDA and CDR2 SQIVND (reference sequence). CDR3 length equals 17 residues. The CDR3 DNA follows: TGTGCCAGTAGTATCCCTACAGGGTCTTACTTCAATCAGCCCCAGCATTTT. It is translated as CASSIPTGSYFNQPQHF.

The genes are TRBV2 and TRBJ2-2, with D maybe TRBD2 (6 bases). The CDR3 runs 16 residues. Trimming pared 7 bases from V and 7 bases from J, leaving 22 bases between. The germline V gene encodes CDR1 SNHLY and CDR2 FYNNEI. In DNA, the CDR3 is TGTGCCAGCACTAACTTCCCGGCGTCGACTAGCGGGGAGCTGTTTTTT. As protein: CASTNFPASTSGELFF.

This clone was observed a handful of times. A junction end diverges from the germline sequence, so it may reflect a read error. V and J are TRBV2 and TRBJ2-7; TRBD2 might be the D (5 bases). CDR3 length: 12 amino acids. The germline CDR1 and CDR2 sequences are SNHLY and FYNNEI. CDR3 in amino acids: CASRTVAGNWDF. The DNA of the CDR3 is TGTGCCAGCAGAACAGTCGCCGGGAACTGGGACTTC.

The chain couples TRBV5-1 to TRBJ1-4, with 8 bases identical to TRBD1. Germline V gives CDR1 SGHRS, CDR2 YFSETQ. This CDR3 has 13 amino acids. The J segment lost 8 bases and the V segment lost 5 bases, leaving 5 bases of the junction unmatched. CDR3 in amino acids: CASRGQEAEKLFF. The CDR3 nucleotides are TGCGCCAGCAGGGGACAGGAGGCCGAAAAACTGTTTTTT.

The chain joins TRBV11-3 to TRBJ2-7, with 11 bases aligning to TRBD2. Germline-derived CDR1 and CDR2 are SGHNT and YENEEA. The CDR3 contains 16 residues. The junction had 4 bases not matched to a gene; V was cut back by 2 bases and J by 1 base. The CDR3 DNA is TGTGCCAGCAGCTTAATCCTAGCGGGAGGTTCCTACGAGCAGTACTTC. Residues: CASSLILAGGSYEQYF.

The sample holds a few counts of this clone. The CDR3 DNA reads TGTGCCAGCAGTGACTCGGCTGAGGGAGATACGCAGTATTTT. Translated: CASSDSAEGDTQYF. The chain has TRBV6-4 and TRBJ2-3; TRBD2 is a possible D gene (5 bases). This CDR3 comprises 14 residues. Germline CDR1 reads MRHNA; CDR2 reads SNTAGT. Trimming removed 0 bases at V and 5 bases at J, with 9 bases between.

The gene calls are TRBV6-5 and TRBJ2-7; D perhaps matches TRBD2 (6 bases). Germline loops: CDR1 MNHEY, CDR2 SVGAGI. The CDR3 extends over 15 amino acids. Deletions cut 5 bases from V and 2 bases from J, with 16 bases between. The CDR3 DNA reads as TGTGCCAGCAGTCCCCGCCCGGGACTCCCCTACGAGCAGTACTTC. Amino acid sequence: CASSPRPGLPYEQYF.

V is TRBV18 and J is TRBJ2-1; TRBD2 aligns across 7 bases. The CDR3 runs to 14 residues. Unmatched junction bases numbered 3, after V lost 3 bases and J lost 4 bases. CDR1 is KGHSH and CDR2 is LQKENI in the germline V gene. The CDR3 region is CASSPSGRYNEQFF. The CDR3 nucleotides read TGTGCCAGCTCACCCTCCGGGAGGTACAATGAGCAGTTCTTC.

This clone was recorded a few times. This chain connects TRBV28 to TRBJ2-2, with 7 bases identical to TRBD1. V shed 5 bases and J 5 bases; nucleotides not matched to a gene: 5. The length of the CDR3 is 14 residues. CDR1 and CDR2 from the germline V gene are MDHEN and SYDVKM. The CDR3 bases are TGTGCCAGCAGTAGACAGGGACCGACCGGGGAGCTGTTTTTT. It encodes CASSRQGPTGELFF.

This chain links TRBV7-3 with TRBJ2-1; 16 bases line up with TRBD2. Trimming at V came to 6 bases and at J to 7 bases, leaving 12 bases not matched to a gene. Germline V gene data show CDR1 as SGHTA and CDR2 as FQGTGA. The CDR3 consists of 18 residues. For the CDR3, the DNA is TGTGCCAGCAGAACCCGAGGGACTAGCGGGGGGGGATGGAATGAGCAGTTCTTC. Translating gives CASRTRGTSGGGWNEQFF.

The chain couples TRBV5-4 to TRBJ2-1; 12 positions agree with TRBD2. J gave up 9 bases and V 4 bases, and 5 bases lay outside the gene matches. Germline V gene lookup returns CDR1 SGHNT and CDR2 YYREEE (reference sequence). The CDR3 has 14 residues. CDR3 region: CASSLAGGPGEQFF. CDR3 DNA: TGTGCCAGCAGCCTAGCGGGAGGGCCGGGTGAGCAGTTCTTC.

V usage is TRBV6-5 and J usage is TRBJ1-4; 7 bases are shared with TRBD1. The CDR3 length is 16 residues. CDR1 is MNHEY and CDR2 is SVGAGI in the germline V gene. The V segment lost 0 bases and the J segment 6 bases; nucleotides outside the gene matches: 7. DNA of the CDR3: TGTGCCAGCAGTTACTCGACAGGGTTTATATATGAAAAACTGTTTTTT. Protein: CASSYSTGFIYEKLFF.

The rearrangement uses TRBV19 and TRBJ1-5; TRBD1 is a possible D gene (6 bases). CDR3 length: 15 residues. The germline gives CDR1 LNHDA, CDR2 SQIVND (reference sequence). Trimming took off 0 bases at V and 7 bases at J, with 13 bases between the two ends. Here the CDR3 DNA reads TGTGCCAGTAGTATAGACCTACAGGGCTACCAGCCCCAGCATTTT. It specifies CASSIDLQGYQPQHF.

The genes are TRBV20-1 and TRBJ1-1, with no clear D. V was trimmed by 1 base and J by 7 bases, leaving 7 bases between them. The CDR3 is 11 amino acids. Germline V gene sequence: CDR1 DFQATT, CDR2 SNEGSKA (reference sequence). The CDR3 protein is CSARVFNEAFF. The CDR3 nucleotides read TGCAGTGCTAGAGTTTTCAATGAAGCTTTCTTT.

With respect to this clone: The junction shows a germline mismatch at one end, possibly a read error. The chain has TRBV28 and TRBJ2-2; D is possibly TRBD1 (5 bases). The CDR3 is made up of 15 amino acids. CDR1 MDHEN and CDR2 SYDVKM come from the germline V gene. In nucleotides, the CDR3 is TGTACCAGCAGTTCCCTGACAGCGAACACCGGGGAGCTGTTTTTT. Amino acids: CTSSSLTANTGELFF.